A single sample is the source of the 26 T cell receptor beta chains below, sequenced in a study of CD4+ T cells in melanoma. Only in-frame clones appear in the TCRdb table, and some are missing; sequencing was by immunoSEQ multiplex PCR. The repertoire includes roughly 150,000 clones, around 90% of them detected once, and less than 2% sits in the top ten. These receptor sequences come from a human donor with melanoma.

The rearrangement uses TRBV19 and TRBJ1-4; 7 bases align to TRBD1. Germline CDR1 is LNHDA and CDR2 is SQIVND (reference sequence). V was clipped by 4 bases and J by 7 bases; unmatched bases: 9. The CDR3 has 15 amino acids. The CDR3 DNA sequence: TGTGCCAGTAGTACTACAGGGGCGGTCGGTGAAAAACTGTTTTTT. Amino acids: CASSTTGAVGEKLFF.

The chain uses TRBV5-5 and TRBJ1-5; D gene unclear. The V end lost 4 bases, the J end lost 7 bases, and 21 bases lay between the germline ends. Germline loops: CDR1 SGHKS, CDR2 YYEKEE (reference sequence). This CDR3 spans 16 amino acids. The CDR3 sequence is CASSKTPYEVRQPQHF. The CDR3 nucleotides read TGTGCCAGCAGCAAGACCCCGTACGAGGTCAGACAGCCCCAGCATTTT.

As regards this clone: The sample carries other DNA sequences with the same CDR3. The chain recombines TRBV7-3 with TRBJ2-3, with 10 bases fitting TRBD1. Looked up from germline, CDR1 is SGHTA and CDR2 is FQGTGA. Trimming took 6 bases from V and 3 from J; bases not matched to a gene: 6. This CDR3 comprises 15 residues. The CDR3 bases are TGTGCCAGCAGTCGGACAGGGGGGCGGACAGATACGCAGTATTTT. This sequence encodes CASSRTGGRTDTQYF.

CDR3 bases: TGTGCCAGCTCACCCAAGAGTTTGAACACTGAAGCTTTCTTT. It yields the protein CASSPKSLNTEAFF. The chain joins TRBV18 to TRBJ1-1; the D is unclear. With 3 bases removed from V and 0 bases from J, the gap between germline ends came to 8 bases. The CDR3 extends over 14 amino acids. Per the germline V gene, CDR1 is KGHSH and CDR2 is LQKENI.

This chain uses TRBV13 with TRBJ2-5; D is unclear. From germline, CDR1 is PRHDT and CDR2 FYEKMQ (reference sequence). The CDR3 has 11 amino acids. V was trimmed by 2 bases and J by 5 bases, leaving 3 bases between them. The CDR3 sequence: CASSLIETQYF. DNA for the CDR3: TGTGCCAGCAGCTTAATCGAGACCCAGTACTTC.

J is TRBJ1-2 and V is TRBV5-1; the match to TRBD1 covers 9 bases. The CDR3 is 14 residues long. The V gene's germline CDR1 is SGHRS and CDR2 YFSETQ. The V gene end was trimmed by 4 bases and the J gene end by 4 bases; junction bases not matched to a gene: 5. The CDR3, as DNA: TGCGCCAGCAGCCCCGCGGGACAGGGCTATGGCTACACCTTC. Encoded protein: CASSPAGQGYGYTF.

The rearrangement joins TRBV30 to TRBJ2-2; D is undetermined. Trimming pared 7 bases from V and 8 bases from J, leaving 14 bases between. This CDR3 comprises 12 residues. CDR1 is GTSNPN and CDR2 is SVGIG in the germline V gene (reference sequence). CDR3 residues: CASRRPLGELFF. The CDR3 DNA reads TGTGCCTCGCGGCGGCCATTAGGGGAGCTGTTTTTT.

The V and J genes are TRBV27 and TRBJ2-7, with D possibly TRBD2 on 5 matching bases. V was trimmed by 1 base and J by 0 bases, leaving 10 bases between them. CDR1 and CDR2 (germline): MNHEY, SMNVEV (reference sequence). The CDR3 covers 15 residues. CDR3 sequence: CASSLLKDFSYEQYF. The CDR3 bases are TGTGCCAGCAGTTTATTGAAGGACTTCTCCTACGAGCAGTACTTC.

V is TRBV5-1 and J is TRBJ2-5, with D uncertain. Germline V gene sequence: CDR1 SGHRS, CDR2 YFSETQ. The CDR3 extends over 13 amino acids. The germline V and J ends were trimmed by 3 bases and 0 bases, with 6 bases remaining between them. The CDR3 DNA reads TGCGCCAGCAGCTCGGAGTACCAAGAGACCCAGTACTTC. This translates into CASSSEYQETQYF.

The V gene is TRBV5-1, the J gene TRBJ2-7; TRBD1 matches at 9 bases. CDR3 length equals 15 residues. V dropped 4 bases and J dropped 2; count of bases not matched to a gene: 7. Germline V gives CDR1 SGHRS, CDR2 YFSETQ. CDR3 bases: TGCGCCAGCAGCCCAGGGGGACAGGGACCCTACGAGCAGTACTTC. Translation gives CASSPGGQGPYEQYF.

This chain joins TRBV25-1 and TRBJ2-5; 10 bases match TRBD1. The germline V gene has CDR1 MGHDK and CDR2 SYGVNS. The CDR3 is 15 amino acids. The V gene end was trimmed by 3 bases and the J gene end by 3 bases; junction bases not matched to a gene: 4. The CDR3 reads CASSDDRGLKETQYF. Here the CDR3 DNA reads TGTGCCAGCAGTGACGACAGGGGGCTAAAAGAGACCCAGTACTTC.

This chain connects TRBV18 to TRBJ2-7, with 9 bases matching TRBD2. The junction had 12 bases not matched to a gene; V was cut back by 3 bases and J by 6 bases. The CDR3 is made up of 16 amino acids. Germline V gene data show CDR1 as KGHSH and CDR2 as LQKENI. The CDR3 loop is CASSPPGGLASGEQYF. The CDR3, as DNA: TGTGCCAGCTCACCCCCGGGGGGACTAGCATCCGGCGAGCAGTACTTC.

V usage is TRBV7-9 and J usage is TRBJ2-2; 14 bases line up with TRBD2. Germline V lookup: CDR1 SEHNR, CDR2 FQNEAQ (reference sequence). The CDR3 consists of 16 residues. The J segment lost 5 bases and the V segment lost 5 bases, leaving 4 bases of the junction unmatched. This chain's CDR3 is CASSPGLAGGTGELFF. The CDR3 DNA sequence: TGTGCCAGCAGCCCTGGACTAGCGGGGGGAACCGGGGAGCTGTTTTTT. Together with reference TRBV7-9 and TRBJ2-2, the CDR3 gives the full variable domain: DTGVSQNPRHKITKRGQNVTFRCDPISEHNRLYWYRQTLGQGPEFLTYFQNEAQLEKSRLLSDRFSAERPKGSFSTLEIQRTEQGDSAMYLCASSPGLAGGTGELFFGEGSRLTVL.

V usage is TRBV7-2 and J usage is TRBJ1-4; TRBD1 aligns across 8 bases. The J segment lost 8 bases and the V segment lost 5 bases, leaving 7 bases of the junction unmatched. The CDR3 spans 14 residues. Germline V gene data show CDR1 as SGHTA and CDR2 as FQGNSA. The CDR3 protein is CASSPGQGWEKLFF. For the CDR3, the DNA is TGTGCCAGCAGCCCCGGACAGGGTTGGGAAAAACTGTTTTTT.

This clone was observed once. The V gene is TRBV9, the J gene TRBJ2-1; 8 bases agree with TRBD2. The germline V gene has CDR1 SGDLS and CDR2 YYNGEE. J was trimmed by 10 bases and V by 4 bases; bases with no gene match: 4. CDR3 size: 12 residues. CDR3 DNA: TGTGCCAGCAGCCTAGGCGGGGGGGAGCAGTTCTTC. Its protein is CASSLGGGEQFF.

The rearrangement links TRBV14 to TRBJ2-5; 8 nucleotides align to TRBD2. Germline values: CDR1 SGHDN, CDR2 FVKESK. This CDR3 is 15 amino acids long. Trimming took 2 bases from V and 4 from J; bases not matched to a gene: 6. This CDR3 reads CASSQRRGALETQYF. Written as DNA, the CDR3 is TGTGCCAGCAGCCAAAGGCGGGGGGCCCTAGAGACCCAGTACTTC.

This chain joins TRBV19 and TRBJ1-2, with no clear D. The CDR3 has 12 amino acids. V gave up 7 bases and J gave up 4 bases, with 10 bases separating them. Germline V gene lookup returns CDR1 LNHDA and CDR2 SQIVND (reference sequence). CDR3 sequence reads: CASNQEPYGYTF. CDR3 bases: TGTGCCAGTAATCAGGAGCCCTATGGCTACACCTTC.

The V gene is TRBV4-2, the J gene TRBJ2-3; TRBD1 aligns across 7 bases. This CDR3 comprises 17 residues. V dropped 0 bases and J dropped 5; count of bases not matched to a gene: 11. Germline loops: CDR1 LGHNA, CDR2 YNFKEQ. The CDR3 is CASSQDAFGQERDTQYF. The CDR3 nucleotides are TGTGCCAGCAGCCAAGATGCCTTCGGACAGGAGAGAGATACGCAGTATTTT.

This chain joins TRBV4-1 and TRBJ1-5, with D hard to call. From germline, CDR1 is MGHRA and CDR2 YSYEKL. The CDR3 runs 18 residues. With 1 base removed from V and 2 bases from J, the gap between germline ends came to 18 bases. The CDR3: CASSQVGNRAIGNQPQHF. The CDR3 DNA is TGCGCCAGCAGCCAAGTCGGTAACAGAGCCATCGGCAATCAGCCCCAGCATTTT.

The V gene is TRBV15, the J gene TRBJ1-1, with no clear D. V lost 0 bases, J lost 5 bases, and 7 bases lay in between. Germline CDR1 is LNHNV and CDR2 is YYDKDF (reference sequence). The CDR3 totals 13 residues. CDR3 bases: TGTGCCACCAGCAGAGATTTTCTGACTGAAGCTTTCTTT. Its translation: CATSRDFLTEAFF.

Notes on this clone: One end of the junction fails to match germline, which may point to a read error. The chain employs TRBV7-7 and TRBJ2-5; the D gene could be TRBD1 or TRBD2 (5 bases each). The CDR3 is 13 residues long. The germline V gene has CDR1 SSHAT and CDR2 FNYEAQ (reference sequence). CDR3 sequence (DNA): TGTGCTAGCAGCACTAGGGACGGAGAGACCCAGTACTTC. It translates to CASSTRDGETQYF.

This chain connects TRBV4-1 to TRBJ2-1; 12 bases map to TRBD2. The CDR3 covers 15 residues. V was pared by 3 bases and J by 5 bases, with 2 bases of the junction left unmatched. From germline, CDR1 is MGHRA and CDR2 YSYEKL. The CDR3 loop reads CASSQGLAGNNEQFF. In DNA form, the CDR3 reads TGCGCCAGCAGCCAGGGACTAGCGGGTAACAATGAGCAGTTCTTC.

In DNA, the CDR3 is TGTGCCAGCAGTGCCTCGGGACAGGGGAAAGCTTTCTTT. This translates into CASSASGQGKAFF. J is TRBJ1-1 and V is TRBV6-4; 10 bases align to TRBD1. The CDR3 covers 13 residues. V shed 4 bases and J 9 bases; nucleotides not matched to a gene: 5. Germline V lookup: CDR1 MRHNA, CDR2 SNTAGT.

The chain carries TRBV5-1 and TRBJ2-1, with a tentative D call TRBD2 (5 bases). The CDR3 loop spans 14 amino acids. Per germline, CDR1 SGHRS and CDR2 YFSETQ. The V end was cut by 5 bases, the J end by 4 bases, with 13 bases between. The CDR3 region has the DNA TGCGCCAGCAGGGCCGCCTCGGGGTACAATGAGCAGTTCTTC. Residues: CASRAASGYNEQFF.

The chain combines TRBV5-1 with TRBJ2-3; the D is unclear. V was pared by 1 base and J by 3 bases, with 15 bases between. The CDR3 covers 16 residues. Germline CDR1 SGHRS, CDR2 YFSETQ. This chain's CDR3 is CASSLNGMQTTDTQYF. The CDR3 coding sequence is TGCGCCAGCAGCTTGAATGGTATGCAAACGACAGATACGCAGTATTTT.

The rearrangement uses TRBV10-2 and TRBJ1-2; 7 nucleotides agree with TRBD1. CDR3 length: 12 residues. Germline loops: CDR1 WSHSY, CDR2 SAAADI. Trimming removed 7 bases from V and 4 bases from J; junction bases left unmatched: 3. The CDR3 region is CASTGTAYGYTF. The CDR3 region has the DNA TGCGCCAGCACCGGGACAGCCTATGGCTACACCTTC.